This T cell receptor (beta chain) comes out of a study of blood T cell repertoires in COVID-19. Cohort assignment relied on participant-reported clinical history. Among Cohort 3 donors, those recovered had two negative PCRs, clearance, or symptom resolution. Germline lookup yields CDR1 KGHDR and CDR2 SFDVKD. Losses at the gene ends were 7 bases for V and 5 bases for J; bases not matched to a gene: 4. The length of the CDR3 is 13 residues. Clones were read by immunoSEQ multiplex PCR, and TCRdb kept only the in-frame ones, dropping some. The sample includes roughly 330,000 clones, over 75% of them seen just once.

The V call is TRBV24-1, the J call TRBJ1-5; 7 bases agree with TRBD1. The sequenced sample was PBMCs or T cells enriched from blood (not recorded which). This clonotype was obtained from a man under 40 who had recovered from COVID-19. The CDR3 loop is CATRATGDQPQHF. CDR3 sequence (DNA): TGTGCCACCAGAGCCACAGGGGATCAGCCCCAGCATTTT.